This T cell receptor (beta chain) was documented in a study of post-analysis software for immune sequencing data. The V end was cut by 1 base, the J end by 8 bases, with 15 bases between. Germline CDR1 SGHTA, CDR2 FQGNSA. The CDR3 is 15 amino acids. Concerning this clonotype: Its antigen is not identified.

Overall study results and limits: Five or six TRBV segments, TRBV5-6, TRBV5-1 and TRBV20-1 among them, were found more frequent in patients than controls.

Unique molecular identifiers tagged the TCR beta cDNA libraries. MiXCR, applied by TCRdb to the PCR reads, yields one record per CDR3 protein. The table lists 700,000 to 800,000 distinct CDR3 sequences, roughly 27% of them singletons. This sequence was found in a girl aged 10 to 17 with multiple sclerosis. This chain links TRBV7-2 with TRBJ2-1; D perhaps matches TRBD2 (5 bases). Source material: blood. CDR3 DNA sequence: TGTGCCAGCAGCTTAGGCAGGACTGGCTTGGATGAGCAGTTCTTC. This sequence encodes CASSLGRTGLDEQFF. The full variable domain, rest sourced from reference TRBV7-2 and TRBJ2-1, is GAGVSQSPSNKVTEKGKDVELRCDPISGHTALYWYRQSLGQGLEFLIYFQGNSAPDKSGLPSDRFSAERTGGSVSTLTIQRTQQEDSAVYLCASSLGRTGLDEQFFGPGTRLTVL.